This passage covers 15 T cell receptor beta chains from one sample sequenced in a study of shared clonotypes between healthy human individuals. Profiled with immunoSEQ multiplex PCR; TCRdb holds only in-frame clones, not every one. The data hold roughly 2,300,000 clones, with around 93% observed a single time. Input material: naive CD4+ T cells from PBMCs. The subset was: CD45RA+ positively selected. The source is a man aged 18 to 30 in good health. Some clones in this sample may be carry-over from other donors' samples.

V usage is TRBV5-1 and J usage is TRBJ2-4; D is unclear. V lost 1 base, J lost 4 bases, and 9 bases lay in between. The CDR3 covers 14 residues. Per the germline V gene, CDR1 is SGHRS and CDR2 is YFSETQ. The CDR3 coding sequence is TGCGCCAGCAGCTTGAGGCTAGATAAAAACATTCAGTACTTC. Its translation is CASSLRLDKNIQYF.

This clone was counted once. The chain uses TRBV28 and TRBJ1-5; no definite D call. This CDR3 has 16 amino acids. Per germline, CDR1 MDHEN and CDR2 SYDVKM. The ends were cut back, 1 base at V and 0 bases at J, with 10 bases in the middle. CDR3 bases: TGTGCCAGCAGTTTATTGGCGGTGGGTAGCAATCAGCCCCAGCATTTT. Translated: CASSLLAVGSNQPQHF.

The chain has TRBV7-3 and TRBJ2-2, with 7 bases lining up with TRBD2. The V gene's germline CDR1 is SGHTA and CDR2 FQGTGA. CDR3 length equals 18 residues. V shed 6 bases and J 2 bases; nucleotides not matched to a gene: 15. CDR3 loop: CASRAGTNTQGNTGELFF. In DNA, the CDR3 is TGTGCCAGCAGGGCCGGGACTAACACACAAGGAAACACCGGGGAGCTGTTTTTT.

The chain couples TRBV30 to TRBJ1-2; no clear D gene. Germline V gives CDR1 GTSNPN, CDR2 SVGIG (reference sequence). This CDR3 has 16 amino acids. V lost 4 bases to trimming and J lost 4 bases, with 22 bases between them. Here the CDR3 DNA reads TGTGCCTGGAACCCATTCCTCCTTGGACCCGGCTATGGCTACACCTTC. Translated, it gives CAWNPFLLGPGYGYTF.

The chain joins TRBV28 to TRBJ2-1, with 7 bases fitting TRBD1. The CDR3 loop spans 16 amino acids. Germline-derived CDR1 and CDR2 are MDHEN and SYDVKM. Germline trimming cut 2 bases from V and 5 bases from J; bases unmatched to any gene: 9. This CDR3 is CASSLGPGQTNNEQFF. The CDR3 DNA reads as TGTGCCAGCAGTTTAGGTCCGGGACAGACAAACAATGAGCAGTTCTTC.

The V gene is TRBV4-2, the J gene TRBJ2-7; 10 bases are shared with TRBD2. Per germline, CDR1 LGHNA and CDR2 YNFKEQ. This CDR3 is built from 15 residues. The V segment lost 0 bases and the J segment 8 bases; nucleotides outside the gene matches: 7. The CDR3 here is CASSQDRRTSGKQYF. CDR3 coding DNA: TGTGCCAGCAGCCAAGATCGTAGGACTAGCGGAAAGCAGTACTTC.

The J gene is TRBJ2-2, the V gene TRBV18; D is perhaps TRBD2 (6 bases). Germline values: CDR1 KGHSH, CDR2 LQKENI. V was cut by 3 bases and J by 6 bases, with 17 bases left in between. The CDR3 extends over 16 amino acids. The CDR3: CASSPPERVWSGELFF. The CDR3, as DNA: TGTGCCAGCTCACCCCCGGAGCGGGTATGGTCCGGGGAGCTGTTTTTT. Full variable domain (rest looked up from reference TRBV18 and TRBJ2-2): NAGVMQNPRHLVRRRGQEARLRCSPMKGHSHVYWYRQLPEEGLKFMVYLQKENIIDESGMPKERFSAEFPKEGPSILRIQQVVRGDSAAYFCASSPPERVWSGELFFGEGSRLTVL.

V is TRBV5-1 and J is TRBJ2-5; 11 nucleotides match TRBD1. Looked up from germline, CDR1 is SGHRS and CDR2 is YFSETQ. The V segment lost 4 bases and the J segment 4 bases; nucleotides outside the gene matches: 6. The CDR3 is 15 residues long. The CDR3 sequence is CASSTPGQGGETQYF. CDR3 coding DNA: TGCGCCAGCAGCACACCGGGACAGGGGGGAGAGACCCAGTACTTC.

V gene TRBV7-2 combines with J gene TRBJ2-7; TRBD2 might be the D (6 bases). Germline lookup yields CDR1 SGHTA and CDR2 FQGNSA. There are 14 residues in the CDR3. V dropped 5 bases and J dropped 4 bases, with 15 bases sitting between them. In DNA, the CDR3 is TGTGCCAGCAGCGCGGGATGGGAAAATTACGAGCAGTACTTC. As protein: CASSAGWENYEQYF.

This clone was seen just once. The rearrangement links TRBV5-1 to TRBJ2-2, with D perhaps TRBD2 (6 bases). Trimming cost V 1 base and J 1 base, with 14 bases left between them. Germline V gives CDR1 SGHRS, CDR2 YFSETQ. This CDR3 is 17 amino acids long. This chain's CDR3 is CASSLSVSGVNTGELFF. CDR3 in DNA: TGCGCCAGCAGCTTGTCGGTATCGGGAGTGAACACCGGGGAGCTGTTTTTT. The entire variable domain, with the rest obtained from reference TRBV5-1 and TRBJ2-2, is as follows: KAGVTQTPRYLIKTRGQQVTLSCSPISGHRSVSWYQQTPGQGLQFLFEYFSETQRNKGNFPGRFSGRQFSNSRSEMNVSTLELGDSALYLCASSLSVSGVNTGELFFGEGSRLTVL.

The rearrangement links TRBV18 to TRBJ1-1, with TRBD1 as a possible D gene (5 bases). The V end lost 2 bases, the J end lost 5 bases, and 15 bases lay between the germline ends. The CDR3 runs to 15 residues. Germline CDR1 is KGHSH and CDR2 is LQKENI. CDR3 protein: CASSPLAGKGTEAFF. The CDR3 coding sequence is TGTGCCAGCTCACCATTGGCAGGGAAAGGGACTGAAGCTTTCTTT.

The genes are TRBV5-1 and TRBJ1-4, with 9 bases matching TRBD1. With V trimmed by 4 bases and J by 3 bases, 4 bases remained unmatched. The CDR3 spans 15 residues. CDR1 is SGHRS, CDR2 YFSETQ, per germline. CDR3 protein: CASSRTGAPNEKLFF. CDR3 bases: TGCGCCAGCAGCAGGACAGGGGCCCCTAATGAAAAACTGTTTTTT. Based on the CDR3 plus reference TRBV5-1 and TRBJ1-4, the full variable domain is KAGVTQTPRYLIKTRGQQVTLSCSPISGHRSVSWYQQTPGQGLQFLFEYFSETQRNKGNFPGRFSGRQFSNSRSEMNVSTLELGDSALYLCASSRTGAPNEKLFFGSGTQLSVL.

Concerning this clone itself: Other nucleotide sequences from this sample produce the same CDR3. The chain has TRBV28 and TRBJ2-4, with TRBD1 matching over 8 bases. The CDR3 has 14 residues. The germline CDR1 and CDR2 sequences are MDHEN and SYDVKM. Trimming at V came to 2 bases and at J to 4 bases, leaving 1 base not matched to a gene. The CDR3 coding sequence is TGTGCCAGCAGTTTACAGGGGGCTAAAAACATTCAGTACTTC. It codes for CASSLQGAKNIQYF.

The chain combines TRBV5-4 with TRBJ2-1, with 7 bases lining up with TRBD1. The junction had 10 bases not matched to a gene; V was cut back by 4 bases and J by 6 bases. The CDR3 totals 15 residues. Germline CDR1 SGHNT, CDR2 YYREEE (reference sequence). The CDR3 spells CASSPQGVLGNEQFF. The CDR3 region has the DNA TGTGCCAGCAGCCCCCAGGGGGTACTAGGCAATGAGCAGTTCTTC.

Points on this clone: The germline gene is not matched at one end of the junction; a read error may be the cause. The genes are TRBV29-1 and TRBJ1-2, with 9 nucleotides matching TRBD1. From germline, CDR1 is SQVTM and CDR2 ANQGSEA. This CDR3 comprises 14 residues. DNA of the CDR3: TGCAGCGTTGGGGGGTTGTATGGGACAGGGCCAGGGTTCTTC. Its protein is CSVGGLYGTGPGFF.